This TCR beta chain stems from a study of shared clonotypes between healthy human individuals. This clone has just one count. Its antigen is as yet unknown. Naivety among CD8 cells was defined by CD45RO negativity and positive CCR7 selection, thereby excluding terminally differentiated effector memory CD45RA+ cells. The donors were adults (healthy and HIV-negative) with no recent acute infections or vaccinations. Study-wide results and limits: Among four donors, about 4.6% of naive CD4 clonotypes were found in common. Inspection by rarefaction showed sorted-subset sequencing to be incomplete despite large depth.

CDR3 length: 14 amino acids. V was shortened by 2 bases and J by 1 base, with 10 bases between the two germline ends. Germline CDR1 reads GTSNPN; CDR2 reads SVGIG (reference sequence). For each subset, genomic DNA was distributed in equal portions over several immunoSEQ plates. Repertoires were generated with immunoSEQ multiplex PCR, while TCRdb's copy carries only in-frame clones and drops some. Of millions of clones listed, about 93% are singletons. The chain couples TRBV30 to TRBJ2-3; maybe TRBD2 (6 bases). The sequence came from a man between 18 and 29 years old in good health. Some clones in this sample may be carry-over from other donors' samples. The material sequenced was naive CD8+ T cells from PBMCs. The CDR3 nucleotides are TGTGCCTGGAGTATGACTAGGGGCACAGATACGCAGTATTTT. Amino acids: CAWSMTRGTDTQYF.